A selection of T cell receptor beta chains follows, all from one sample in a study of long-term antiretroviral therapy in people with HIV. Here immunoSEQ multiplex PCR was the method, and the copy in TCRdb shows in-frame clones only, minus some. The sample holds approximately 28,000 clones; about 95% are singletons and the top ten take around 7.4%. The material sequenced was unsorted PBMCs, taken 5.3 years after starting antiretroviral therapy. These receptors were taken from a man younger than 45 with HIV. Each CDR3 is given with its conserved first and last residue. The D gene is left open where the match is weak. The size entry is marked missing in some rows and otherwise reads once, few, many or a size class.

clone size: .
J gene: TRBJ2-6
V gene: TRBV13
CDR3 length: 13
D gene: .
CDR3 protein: CASLLSGANVLTF
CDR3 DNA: TGTGCCAGCCTACTTTCTGGGGCCAACGTCCTGACTTTC

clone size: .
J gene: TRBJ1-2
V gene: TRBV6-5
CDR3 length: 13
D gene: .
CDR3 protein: CASSYAQDYGYTF
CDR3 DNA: TGTGCCAGCAGTTACGCACAGGACTATGGCTACACCTTC

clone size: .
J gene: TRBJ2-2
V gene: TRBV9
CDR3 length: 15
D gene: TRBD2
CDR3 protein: CASSVGGSPTGELFF
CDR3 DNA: TGTGCCAGCAGCGTAGGCGGGAGTCCCACCGGGGAGCTGTTTTTT

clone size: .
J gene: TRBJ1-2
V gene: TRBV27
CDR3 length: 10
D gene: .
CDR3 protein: CASFPRGYTF
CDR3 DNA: TGTGCCAGCTTCCCACGCGGCTACACCTTC

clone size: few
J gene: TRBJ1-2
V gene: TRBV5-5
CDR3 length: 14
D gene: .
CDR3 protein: CASRTWVGVAGYTF
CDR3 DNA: TGTGCCAGCAGGACTTGGGTGGGGGTTGCCGGCTACACCTTC

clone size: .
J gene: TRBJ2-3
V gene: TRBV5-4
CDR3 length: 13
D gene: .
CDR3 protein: CTSSLVDSDTQYF
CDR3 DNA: TGTACCAGCAGCTTGGTGGATTCAGATACGCAGTATTTT

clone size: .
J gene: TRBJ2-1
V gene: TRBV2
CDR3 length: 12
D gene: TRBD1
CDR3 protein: CASRDRDNEQFF
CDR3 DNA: TGTGCCAGCCGGGACAGGGACAATGAGCAGTTCTTC

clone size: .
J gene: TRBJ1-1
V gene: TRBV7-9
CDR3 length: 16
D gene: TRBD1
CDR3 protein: CASSLIGQGGNTEAFF
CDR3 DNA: TGTGCCAGCAGCCTAATTGGACAGGGGGGGAACACTGAAGCTTTCTTT

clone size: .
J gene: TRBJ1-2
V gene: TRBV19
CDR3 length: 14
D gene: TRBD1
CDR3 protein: CASSVTGTVKGYTF
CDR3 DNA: TGTGCCAGTAGTGTCACCGGGACAGTCAAAGGCTACACCTTC

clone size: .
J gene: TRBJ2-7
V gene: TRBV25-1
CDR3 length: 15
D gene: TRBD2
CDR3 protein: CASSDRTSGRWEQYF
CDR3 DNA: TGTGCCAGCAGTGACCGGACTAGCGGGAGATGGGAGCAGTACTTC

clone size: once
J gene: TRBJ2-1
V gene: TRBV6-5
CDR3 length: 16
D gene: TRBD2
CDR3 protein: CASSSLAGEEYNEQFF
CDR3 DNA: TGTGCCAGCAGTTCCCTAGCGGGAGAGGAGTACAATGAGCAGTTCTTC

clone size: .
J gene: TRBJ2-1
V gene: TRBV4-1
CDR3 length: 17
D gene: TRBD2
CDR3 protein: CASSLSSGLASYNEQFF
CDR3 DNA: TGCGCCAGCAGCTTGTCCTCGGGACTAGCATCCTACAATGAGCAGTTCTTC

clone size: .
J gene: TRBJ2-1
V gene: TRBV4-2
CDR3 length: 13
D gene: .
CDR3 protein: CASSQGLLNEQFF
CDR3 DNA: TGTGCCAGCAGCCAAGGGCTCCTCAATGAGCAGTTCTTC

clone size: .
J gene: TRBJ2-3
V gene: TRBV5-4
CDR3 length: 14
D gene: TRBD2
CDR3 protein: CASSLAGGRDTQYF
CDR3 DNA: TGTGCCAGCAGCTTGGCGGGAGGGAGAGATACGCAGTATTTT

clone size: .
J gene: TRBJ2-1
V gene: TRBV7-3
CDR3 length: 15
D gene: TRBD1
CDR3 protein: CASSPGTGVYNEQFF
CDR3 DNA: TGTGCCAGCAGCCCCGGGACAGGGGTCTACAATGAGCAGTTCTTC

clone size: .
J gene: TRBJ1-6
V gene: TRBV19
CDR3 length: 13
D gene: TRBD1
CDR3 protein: CASSGTGNSPLHF
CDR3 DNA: TGTGCCAGTAGCGGGACAGGGAATTCACCCCTCCACTTT

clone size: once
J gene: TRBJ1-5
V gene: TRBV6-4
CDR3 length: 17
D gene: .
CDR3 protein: CASSIRPGGADNQPQHF
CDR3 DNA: TGTGCCAGCAGTATAAGGCCCGGGGGCGCGGACAATCAGCCCCAGCATTTT

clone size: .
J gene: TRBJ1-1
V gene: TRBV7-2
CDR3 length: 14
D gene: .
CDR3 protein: CASSLVQSNTEAFF
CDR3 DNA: TGTGCCAGCAGCTTAGTACAGTCGAACACTGAAGCTTTCTTT

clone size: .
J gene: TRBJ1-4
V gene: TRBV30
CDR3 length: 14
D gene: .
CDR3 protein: CAWSVGGAAEKLFF
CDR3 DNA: TGTGCCTGGAGTGTAGGGGGGGCTGCTGAAAAACTGTTTTTT

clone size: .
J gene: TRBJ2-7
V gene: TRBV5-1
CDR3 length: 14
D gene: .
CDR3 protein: CASSPRGQSYEQYF
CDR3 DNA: TGCGCCAGCAGCCCGCGGGGACAGTCCTACGAGCAGTACTTC

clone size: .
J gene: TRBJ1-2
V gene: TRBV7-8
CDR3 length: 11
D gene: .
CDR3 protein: CASREVDGYTF
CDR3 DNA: TGTGCCAGCAGAGAGGTAGATGGCTACACCTTC

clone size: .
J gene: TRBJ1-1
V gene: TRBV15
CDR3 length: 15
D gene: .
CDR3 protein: CATSREWGRDTEAFF
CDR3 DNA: TGTGCCACCAGCAGAGAATGGGGGCGAGACACTGAAGCTTTCTTT

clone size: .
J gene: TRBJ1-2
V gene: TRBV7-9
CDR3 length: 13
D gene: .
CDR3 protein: CASSFGGNHGYTF
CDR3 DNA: TGTGCCAGCAGCTTTGGGGGGAATCATGGCTACACCTTC

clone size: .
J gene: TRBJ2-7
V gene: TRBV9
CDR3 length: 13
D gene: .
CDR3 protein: CASSRGGNYEQYF
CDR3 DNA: TGTGCCAGCAGCCGTGGGGGGAACTACGAGCAGTACTTC

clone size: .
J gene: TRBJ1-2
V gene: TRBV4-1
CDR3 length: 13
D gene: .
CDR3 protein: CASSPGYNYGYTF
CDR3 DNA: TGCGCCAGCAGCCCGGGATACAACTATGGCTACACCTTC

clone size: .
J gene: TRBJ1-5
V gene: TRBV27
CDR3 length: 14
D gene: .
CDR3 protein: CASSLWGSNQPQHF
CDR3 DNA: TGTGCCAGCAGTTTATGGGGAAGCAATCAGCCCCAGCATTTT

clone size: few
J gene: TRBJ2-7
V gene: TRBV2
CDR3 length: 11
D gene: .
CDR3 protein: CASSESDEQYF
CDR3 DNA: TGTGCCAGCAGTGAATCGGACGAGCAGTACTTC

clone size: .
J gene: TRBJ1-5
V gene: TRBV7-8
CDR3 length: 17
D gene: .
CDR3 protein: CASSLAVGGAYGQPQHF
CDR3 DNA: TGTGCCAGCAGCTTAGCGGTGGGGGGCGCTTATGGTCAGCCCCAGCATTTT

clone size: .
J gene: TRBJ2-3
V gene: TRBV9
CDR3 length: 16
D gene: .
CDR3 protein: CASSVATGVYADTQYF
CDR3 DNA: TGTGCCAGCAGCGTAGCTACGGGAGTTTATGCGGATACGCAGTATTTT

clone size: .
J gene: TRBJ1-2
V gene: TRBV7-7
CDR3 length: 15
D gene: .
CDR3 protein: CASSPRRGHAYGYTF
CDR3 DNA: TGTGCTAGCAGTCCCCGTCGGGGACACGCCTATGGCTACACCTTC

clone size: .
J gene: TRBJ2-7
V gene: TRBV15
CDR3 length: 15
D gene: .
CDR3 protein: CATSRDLGVTYEQYF
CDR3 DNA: TGTGCCACCAGCAGAGATCTCGGCGTGACCTACGAGCAGTACTTC

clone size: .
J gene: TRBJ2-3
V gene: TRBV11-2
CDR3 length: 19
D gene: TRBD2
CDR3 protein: CASSLEGLAGGLSTDTQYF
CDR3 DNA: TGTGCCAGCAGCTTAGAGGGACTAGCGGGGGGATTGAGCACAGATACGCAGTATTTT

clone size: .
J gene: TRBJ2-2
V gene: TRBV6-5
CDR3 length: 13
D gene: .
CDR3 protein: CASSYSIPGELFF
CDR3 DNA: TGTGCCAGCAGTTACTCGATCCCCGGGGAGCTGTTTTTT

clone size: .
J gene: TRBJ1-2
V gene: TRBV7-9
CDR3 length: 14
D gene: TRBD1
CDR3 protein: CASSSTGGSYGYTF
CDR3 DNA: TGTGCCAGCAGCTCGACAGGGGGTTCCTATGGCTACACCTTC

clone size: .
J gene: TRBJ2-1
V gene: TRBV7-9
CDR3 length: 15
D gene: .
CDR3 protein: CASSRTAELYNEQFF
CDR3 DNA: TGTGCCAGCAGCCGGACAGCAGAACTCTACAATGAGCAGTTCTTC

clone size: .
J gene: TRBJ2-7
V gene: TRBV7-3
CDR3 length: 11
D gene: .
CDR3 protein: CASSLGDEQYF
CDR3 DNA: TGTGCCAGCAGCTTAGGGGACGAGCAGTACTTC

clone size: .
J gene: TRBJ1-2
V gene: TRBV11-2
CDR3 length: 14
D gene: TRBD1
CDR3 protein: CASSLGTGGYGYTF
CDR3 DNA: TGTGCCAGCAGCCTTGGGACAGGGGGATATGGCTACACCTTC

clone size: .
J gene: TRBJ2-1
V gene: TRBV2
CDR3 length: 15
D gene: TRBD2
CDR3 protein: CASSEGTRAYNEQFF
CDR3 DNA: TGTGCCAGCAGTGAGGGGACTAGGGCCTACAATGAGCAGTTCTTC

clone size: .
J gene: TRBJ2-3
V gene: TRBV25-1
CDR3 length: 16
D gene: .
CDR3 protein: CASSEHGHLSTDTQYF
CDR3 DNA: TGTGCCAGCAGTGAACACGGACACCTTAGCACAGATACGCAGTATTTT

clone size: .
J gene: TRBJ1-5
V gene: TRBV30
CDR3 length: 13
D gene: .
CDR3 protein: CAWSVGGNQPQHF
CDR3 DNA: TGTGCCTGGAGTGTAGGGGGTAATCAGCCCCAGCATTTT

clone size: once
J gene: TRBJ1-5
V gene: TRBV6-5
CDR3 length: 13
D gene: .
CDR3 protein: CASSYSSGQPQHF
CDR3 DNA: TGTGCCAGCAGTTACTCGAGCGGACAGCCCCAGCATTTT

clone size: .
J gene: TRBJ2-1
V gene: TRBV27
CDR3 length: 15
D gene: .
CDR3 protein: CASSLRLAFYNEQFF
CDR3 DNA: TGTGCCAGCAGTTTGCGTCTAGCGTTTTACAATGAGCAGTTCTTC

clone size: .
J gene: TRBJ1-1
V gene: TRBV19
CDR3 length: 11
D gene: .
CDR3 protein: CASIRGTEAFF
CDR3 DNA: TGTGCCAGTATACGGGGCACTGAAGCTTTCTTT

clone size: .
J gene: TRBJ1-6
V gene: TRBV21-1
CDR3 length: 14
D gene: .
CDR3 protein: CASNPGEYNSPLHF
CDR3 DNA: TGTGCCAGCAACCCAGGGGAATATAATTCACCCCTCCACTTT

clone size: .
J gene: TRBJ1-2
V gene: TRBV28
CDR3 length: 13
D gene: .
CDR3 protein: CASSLDLLKGYTF
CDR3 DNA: TGTGCCAGCAGCCTTGACCTCCTGAAGGGCTACACCTTC

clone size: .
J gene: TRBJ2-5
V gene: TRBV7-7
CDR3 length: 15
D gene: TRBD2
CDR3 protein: CASSLTGTSGEVQYF
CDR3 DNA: TGTGCTAGCAGCTTGACCGGGACTAGCGGGGAGGTCCAGTACTTC

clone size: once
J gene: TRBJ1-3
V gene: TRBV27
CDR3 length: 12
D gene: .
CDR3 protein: CASISPGNTIYF
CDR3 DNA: TGTGCCAGCATATCCCCTGGAAACACCATATATTTT

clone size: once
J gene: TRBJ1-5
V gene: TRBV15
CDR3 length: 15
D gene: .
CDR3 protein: CATSRDKGKYQPQHF
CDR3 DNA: TGTGCCACCAGCAGAGATAAGGGGAAATATCAGCCCCAGCATTTT

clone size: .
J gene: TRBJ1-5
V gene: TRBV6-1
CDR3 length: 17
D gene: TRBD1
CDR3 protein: CASSEVGGQGSGQPQHF
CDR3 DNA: TGTGCCAGCAGTGAAGTGGGGGGACAGGGGTCGGGGCAGCCCCAGCATTTT

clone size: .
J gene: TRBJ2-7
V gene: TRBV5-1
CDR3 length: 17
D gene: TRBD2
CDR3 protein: CASSLGTSGTPVDEQYF
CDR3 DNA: TGCGCCAGCAGCTTGGGAACTAGCGGGACCCCCGTGGACGAGCAGTACTTC

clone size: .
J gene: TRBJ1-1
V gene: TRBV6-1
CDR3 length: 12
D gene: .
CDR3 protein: CASSVSVTEAFF
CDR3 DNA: TGTGCCAGCAGTGTGTCGGTGACTGAAGCTTTCTTT

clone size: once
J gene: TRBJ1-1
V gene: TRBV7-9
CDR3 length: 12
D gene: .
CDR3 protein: CASSPEDTEAFF
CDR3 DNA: TGTGCCAGCAGCCCGGAGGACACTGAAGCTTTCTTT

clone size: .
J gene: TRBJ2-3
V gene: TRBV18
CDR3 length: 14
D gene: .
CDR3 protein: CASSPVPGEGTQYF
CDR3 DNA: TGTGCCAGCTCACCAGTTCCAGGGGAGGGTACGCAGTATTTT

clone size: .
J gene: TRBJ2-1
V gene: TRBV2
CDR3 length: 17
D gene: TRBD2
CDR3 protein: CASSGAGTTLPYNEQFF
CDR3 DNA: TGTGCCAGCAGTGGAGCCGGGACTACCTTACCCTACAATGAGCAGTTCTTC

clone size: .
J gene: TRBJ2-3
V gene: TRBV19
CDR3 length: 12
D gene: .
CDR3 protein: CASSMGRDTQYF
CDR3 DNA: TGTGCCAGTAGTATGGGACGGGATACGCAGTATTTT